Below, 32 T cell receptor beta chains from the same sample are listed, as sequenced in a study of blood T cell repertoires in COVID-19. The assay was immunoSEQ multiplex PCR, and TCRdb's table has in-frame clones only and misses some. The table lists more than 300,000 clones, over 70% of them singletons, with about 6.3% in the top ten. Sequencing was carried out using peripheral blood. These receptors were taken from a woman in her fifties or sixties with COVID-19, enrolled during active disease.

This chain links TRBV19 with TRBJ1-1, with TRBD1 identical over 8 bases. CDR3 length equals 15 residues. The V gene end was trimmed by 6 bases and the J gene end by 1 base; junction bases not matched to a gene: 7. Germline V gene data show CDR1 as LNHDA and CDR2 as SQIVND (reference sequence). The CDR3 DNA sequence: TGTGCCAGTAGAGGACAGGGAAGGCGGAACACTGAAGCTTTCTTT. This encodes CASRGQGRRNTEAFF.

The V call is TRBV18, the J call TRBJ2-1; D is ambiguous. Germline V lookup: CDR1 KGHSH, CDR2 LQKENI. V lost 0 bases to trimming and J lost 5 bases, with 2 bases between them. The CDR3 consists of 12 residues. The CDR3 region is CASSPPNNEQFF. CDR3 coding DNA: TGTGCCAGCTCACCACCTAACAATGAGCAGTTCTTC. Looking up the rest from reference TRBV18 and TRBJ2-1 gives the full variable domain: NAGVMQNPRHLVRRRGQEARLRCSPMKGHSHVYWYRQLPEEGLKFMVYLQKENIIDESGMPKERFSAEFPKEGPSILRIQQVVRGDSAAYFCASSPPNNEQFFGPGTRLTVL.

CDR3 protein: CAWTRDSSGNTIYF. The CDR3 DNA follows: TGTGCCTGGACCCGGGACTCTTCTGGAAACACCATATATTTT. The chain links TRBV30 to TRBJ1-3, with D perhaps TRBD1 (5 bases). CDR3 length: 14 residues. Trimming stripped 4 bases from V and 1 base from J, with 11 bases between. Germline V gives CDR1 GTSNPN, CDR2 SVGIG (reference sequence). The complete variable domain, with remaining parts taken from reference TRBV30 and TRBJ1-3, reads SQTIHQWPATLVQPVGSPLSLECTVEGTSNPNLYWYRQAAGRGLQLLFYSVGIGQISSEVPQNLSASRPQDRQFILSSKKLLLSDSGFYLCAWTRDSSGNTIYFGEGSWLTVV.

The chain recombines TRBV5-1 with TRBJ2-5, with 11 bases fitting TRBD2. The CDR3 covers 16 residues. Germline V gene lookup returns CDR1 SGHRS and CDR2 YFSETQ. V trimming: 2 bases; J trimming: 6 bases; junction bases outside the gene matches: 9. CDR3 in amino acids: CASSLTLLAGEKTQYF. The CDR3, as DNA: TGCGCCAGCAGCTTAACCTTACTAGCGGGAGAAAAGACCCAGTACTTC.

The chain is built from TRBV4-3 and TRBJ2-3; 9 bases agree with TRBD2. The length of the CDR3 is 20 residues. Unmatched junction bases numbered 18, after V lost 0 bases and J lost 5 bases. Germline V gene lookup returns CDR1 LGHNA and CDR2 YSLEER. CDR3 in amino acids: CASSQDRGARAGGDIDTQYF. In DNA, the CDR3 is TGCGCCAGCAGCCAAGATAGAGGGGCCCGGGCGGGAGGGGATATAGATACGCAGTATTTT.

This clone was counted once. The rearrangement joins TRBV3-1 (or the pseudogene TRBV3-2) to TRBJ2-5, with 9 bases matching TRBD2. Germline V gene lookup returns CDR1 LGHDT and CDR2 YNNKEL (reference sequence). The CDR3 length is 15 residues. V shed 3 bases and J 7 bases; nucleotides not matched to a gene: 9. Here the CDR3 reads CASSHSSGISGTQYF. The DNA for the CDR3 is TGTGCCAGCAGCCATTCTAGCGGGATATCGGGGACCCAGTACTTC.

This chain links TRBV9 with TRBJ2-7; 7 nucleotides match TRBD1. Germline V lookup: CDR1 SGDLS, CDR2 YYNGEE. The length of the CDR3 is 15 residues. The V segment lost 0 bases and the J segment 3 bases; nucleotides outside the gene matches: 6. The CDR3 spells CASSVGGGEFYEQYF. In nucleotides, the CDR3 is TGTGCCAGCAGCGTAGGAGGGGGCGAATTCTACGAGCAGTACTTC. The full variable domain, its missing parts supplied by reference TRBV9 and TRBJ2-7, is DSGVTQTPKHLITATGQRVTLRCSPRSGDLSVYWYQQSLDQGLQFLIQYYNGEERAKGNILERFSAQQFPDLHSELNLSSLELGDSALYFCASSVGGGEFYEQYFGPGTRLTVT.

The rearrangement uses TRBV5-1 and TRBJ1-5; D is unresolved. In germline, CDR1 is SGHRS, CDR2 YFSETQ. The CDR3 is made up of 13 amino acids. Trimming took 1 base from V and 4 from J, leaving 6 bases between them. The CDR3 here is CASSLSPNQPQHF. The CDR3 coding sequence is TGCGCCAGCAGCTTGAGCCCTAATCAGCCCCAGCATTTT.

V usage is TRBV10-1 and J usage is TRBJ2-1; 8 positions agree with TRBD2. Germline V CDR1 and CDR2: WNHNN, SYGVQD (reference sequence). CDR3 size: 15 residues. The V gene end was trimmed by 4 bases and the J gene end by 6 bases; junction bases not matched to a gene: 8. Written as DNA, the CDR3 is TGCGCCAGCAGTGGGGCCGGGACTAGAGCCAATGAGCAGTTCTTC. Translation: CASSGAGTRANEQFF.

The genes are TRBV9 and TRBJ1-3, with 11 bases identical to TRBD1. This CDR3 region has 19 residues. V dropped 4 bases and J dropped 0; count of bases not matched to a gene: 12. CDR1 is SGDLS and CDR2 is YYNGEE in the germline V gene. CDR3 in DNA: TGTGCCAGCAGCCCATGGACAGGGGGCTCTATCAGCTCTGGAAACACCATATATTTT. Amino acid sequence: CASSPWTGGSISSGNTIYF.

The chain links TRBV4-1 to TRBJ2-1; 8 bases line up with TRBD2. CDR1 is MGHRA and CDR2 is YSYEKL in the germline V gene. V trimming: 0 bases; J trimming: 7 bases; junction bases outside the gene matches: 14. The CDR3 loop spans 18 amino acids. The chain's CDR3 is CASSQDGGLAGFANEQFF. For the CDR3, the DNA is TGCGCCAGCAGCCAAGACGGAGGTCTAGCGGGTTTTGCGAATGAGCAGTTCTTC.

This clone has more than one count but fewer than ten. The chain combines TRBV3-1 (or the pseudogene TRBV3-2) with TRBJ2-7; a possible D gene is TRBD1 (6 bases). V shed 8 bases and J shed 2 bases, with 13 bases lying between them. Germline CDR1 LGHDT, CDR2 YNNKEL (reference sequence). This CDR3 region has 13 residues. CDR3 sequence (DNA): TGTGCCAGCGCTTGGGCAGGGGCCTACGAGCAGTACTTC. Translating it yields CASAWAGAYEQYF.

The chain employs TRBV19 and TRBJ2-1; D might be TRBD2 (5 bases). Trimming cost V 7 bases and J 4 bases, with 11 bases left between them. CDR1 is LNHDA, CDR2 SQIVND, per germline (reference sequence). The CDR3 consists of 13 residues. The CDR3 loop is CASTPGKYNEQFF. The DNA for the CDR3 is TGTGCCAGTACCCCGGGAAAATACAATGAGCAGTTCTTC. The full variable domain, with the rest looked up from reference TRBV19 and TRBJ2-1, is DGGITQSPKYLFRKEGQNVTLSCEQNLNHDAMYWYRQDPGQGLRLIYYSQIVNDFQKGDIAEGYSVSREKKESFPLTVTSAQKNPTAFYLCASTPGKYNEQFFGPGTRLTVL.

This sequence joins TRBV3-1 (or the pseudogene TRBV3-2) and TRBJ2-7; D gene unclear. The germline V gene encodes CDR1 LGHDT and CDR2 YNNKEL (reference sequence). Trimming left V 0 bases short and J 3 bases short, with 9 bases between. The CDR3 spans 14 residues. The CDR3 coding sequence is TGTGCCAGCAGCCAAGATCGACAAATCTACGAGCAGTACTTC. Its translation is CASSQDRQIYEQYF.

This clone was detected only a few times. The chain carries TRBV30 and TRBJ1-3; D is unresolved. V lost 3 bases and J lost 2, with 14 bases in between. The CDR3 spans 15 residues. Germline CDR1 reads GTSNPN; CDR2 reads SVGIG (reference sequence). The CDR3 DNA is TGTGCCTGGAGCTTTTCACAGTTCCCTGGAAACACCATATATTTT. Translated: CAWSFSQFPGNTIYF.

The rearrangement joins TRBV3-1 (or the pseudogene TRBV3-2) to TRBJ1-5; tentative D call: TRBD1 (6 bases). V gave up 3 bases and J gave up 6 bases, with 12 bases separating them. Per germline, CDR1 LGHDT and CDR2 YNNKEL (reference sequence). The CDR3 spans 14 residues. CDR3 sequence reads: CASSHLGARQPQHF. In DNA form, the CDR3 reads TGTGCCAGCAGCCACTTGGGGGCACGTCAGCCCCAGCATTTT.

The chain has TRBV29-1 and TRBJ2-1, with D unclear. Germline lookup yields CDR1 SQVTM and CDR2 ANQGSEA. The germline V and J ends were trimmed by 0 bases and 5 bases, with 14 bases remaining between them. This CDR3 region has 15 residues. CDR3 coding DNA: TGCAGCGTTGAAGATGACAACATAATGGACAATGAGCAGTTCTTC. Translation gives CSVEDDNIMDNEQFF.

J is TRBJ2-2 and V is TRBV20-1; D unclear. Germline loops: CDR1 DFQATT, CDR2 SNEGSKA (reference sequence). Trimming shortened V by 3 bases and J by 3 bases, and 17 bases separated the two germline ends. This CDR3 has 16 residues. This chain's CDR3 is CSASRGRGTYTGELFF. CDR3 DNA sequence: TGCAGTGCTAGTCGTGGCAGAGGAACCTACACCGGGGAGCTGTTTTTT.

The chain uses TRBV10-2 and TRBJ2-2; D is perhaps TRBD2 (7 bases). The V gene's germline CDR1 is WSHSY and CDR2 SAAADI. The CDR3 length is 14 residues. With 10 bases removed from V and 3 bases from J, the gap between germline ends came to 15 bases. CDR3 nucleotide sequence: TGCGCCACCCGGGGGGCCGTATACACCGGGGAGCTGTTTTTT. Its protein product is CATRGAVYTGELFF.

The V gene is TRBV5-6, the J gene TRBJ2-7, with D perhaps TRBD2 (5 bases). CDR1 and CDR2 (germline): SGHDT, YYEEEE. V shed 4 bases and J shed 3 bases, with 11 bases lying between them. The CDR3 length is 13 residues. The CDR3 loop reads CASSRGVLYEQYF. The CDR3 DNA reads TGTGCCAGCAGCCGGGGAGTCCTCTACGAGCAGTACTTC.

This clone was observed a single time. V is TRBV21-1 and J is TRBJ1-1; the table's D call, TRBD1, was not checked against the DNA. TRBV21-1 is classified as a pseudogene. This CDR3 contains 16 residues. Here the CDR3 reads CASSKAVAGPDTEAFF. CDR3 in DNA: TGTGCCAGCAGCAAAGCGGTAGCAGGGCCGGACACTGAAGCTTTCTTT.

DNA for the CDR3: TGTGCCAGCATCCCCCCCCCTACCTACGAGCAGTACTTC. It specifies CASIPPPTYEQYF. The chain has TRBV12-3 or TRBV12-4 and TRBJ2-7; D gene unclear. Trimming removed 7 bases from V and 2 bases from J, with 12 bases in between. This CDR3 is 13 amino acids long.

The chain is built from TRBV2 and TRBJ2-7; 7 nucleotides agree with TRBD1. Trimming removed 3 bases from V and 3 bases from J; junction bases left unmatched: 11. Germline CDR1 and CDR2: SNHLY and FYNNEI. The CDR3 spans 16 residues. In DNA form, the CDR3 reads TGTGCCAGCAGTGAGTACACTATGGGACAGATCTACGAGCAGTACTTC. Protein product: CASSEYTMGQIYEQYF.

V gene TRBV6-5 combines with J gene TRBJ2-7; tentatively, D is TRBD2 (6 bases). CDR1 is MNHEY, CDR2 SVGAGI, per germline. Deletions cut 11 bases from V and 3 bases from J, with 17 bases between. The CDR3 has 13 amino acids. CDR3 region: CAGSGAGVYEQYF. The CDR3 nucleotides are TGTGCCGGTTCTGGAGCGGGTGTCTACGAGCAGTACTTC.

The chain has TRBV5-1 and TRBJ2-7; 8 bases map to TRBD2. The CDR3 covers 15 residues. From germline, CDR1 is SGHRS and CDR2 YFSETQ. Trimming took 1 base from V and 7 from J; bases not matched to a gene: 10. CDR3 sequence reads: CASSLPSAGVGEQYF. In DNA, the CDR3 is TGCGCCAGCAGCTTGCCGTCAGCGGGAGTCGGGGAGCAGTACTTC.

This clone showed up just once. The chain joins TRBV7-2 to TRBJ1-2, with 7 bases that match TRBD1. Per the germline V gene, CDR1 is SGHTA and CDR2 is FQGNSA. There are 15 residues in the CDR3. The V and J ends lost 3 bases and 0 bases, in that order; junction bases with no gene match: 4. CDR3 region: CASSFSGTANYGYTF. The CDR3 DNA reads TGTGCCAGCAGCTTTTCCGGGACAGCTAACTATGGCTACACCTTC.

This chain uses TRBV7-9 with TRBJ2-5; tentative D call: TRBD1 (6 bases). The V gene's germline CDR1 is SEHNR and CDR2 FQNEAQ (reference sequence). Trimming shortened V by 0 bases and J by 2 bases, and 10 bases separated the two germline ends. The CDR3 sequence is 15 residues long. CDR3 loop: CASSLAATGQETQYF. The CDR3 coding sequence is TGTGCCAGCAGCTTAGCGGCAACAGGGCAAGAGACCCAGTACTTC.

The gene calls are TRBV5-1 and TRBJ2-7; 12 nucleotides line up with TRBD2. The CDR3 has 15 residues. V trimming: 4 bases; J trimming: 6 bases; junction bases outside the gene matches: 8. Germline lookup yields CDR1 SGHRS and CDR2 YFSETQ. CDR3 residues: CASSTPTSGSGEQYF. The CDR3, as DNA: TGCGCCAGCAGCACCCCGACTAGCGGGAGTGGCGAGCAGTACTTC. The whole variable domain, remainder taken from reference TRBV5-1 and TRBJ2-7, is KAGVTQTPRYLIKTRGQQVTLSCSPISGHRSVSWYQQTPGQGLQFLFEYFSETQRNKGNFPGRFSGRQFSNSRSEMNVSTLELGDSALYLCASSTPTSGSGEQYFGPGTRLTVT.

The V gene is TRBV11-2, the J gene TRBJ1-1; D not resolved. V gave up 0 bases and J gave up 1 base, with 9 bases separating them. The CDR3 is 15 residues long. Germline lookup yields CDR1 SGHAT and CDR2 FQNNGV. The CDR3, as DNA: TGTGCCAGCAGCTTAGATCTTACAGCGAACACTGAAGCTTTCTTT. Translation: CASSLDLTANTEAFF.

The CDR3 sequence is CASSPEFYNEQFF. CDR3 DNA: TGTGCCAGCAGCCCGGAGTTTTACAATGAGCAGTTCTTC. V usage is TRBV7-2 and J usage is TRBJ2-1; unclear D gene. This CDR3 has 13 amino acids. V was pared by 5 bases and J by 4 bases, with 9 bases between. Germline V CDR1 and CDR2: SGHTA, FQGNSA. Combining the CDR3 with reference TRBV7-2 and TRBJ2-1 gives the whole variable domain GAGVSQSPSNKVTEKGKDVELRCDPISGHTALYWYRQSLGQGLEFLIYFQGNSAPDKSGLPSDRFSAERTGGSVSTLTIQRTQQEDSAVYLCASSPEFYNEQFFGPGTRLTVL.

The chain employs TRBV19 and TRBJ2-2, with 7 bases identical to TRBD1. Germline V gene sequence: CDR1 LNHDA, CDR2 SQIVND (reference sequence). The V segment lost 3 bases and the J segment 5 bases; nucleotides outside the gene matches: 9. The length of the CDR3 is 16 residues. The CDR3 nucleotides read TGTGCCAGTAGTATTACCGGACAGGCCTTGACCGGGGAGCTGTTTTTT. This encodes CASSITGQALTGELFF.

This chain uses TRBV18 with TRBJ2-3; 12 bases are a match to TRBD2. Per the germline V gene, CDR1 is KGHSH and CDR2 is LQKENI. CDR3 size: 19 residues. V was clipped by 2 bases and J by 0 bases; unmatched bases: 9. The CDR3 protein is CASSPKASGRASSTDTQYF. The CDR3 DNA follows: TGTGCCAGCTCACCAAAGGCTAGCGGGAGGGCTTCGAGCACAGATACGCAGTATTTT. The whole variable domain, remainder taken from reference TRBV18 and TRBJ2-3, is NAGVMQNPRHLVRRRGQEARLRCSPMKGHSHVYWYRQLPEEGLKFMVYLQKENIIDESGMPKERFSAEFPKEGPSILRIQQVVRGDSAAYFCASSPKASGRASSTDTQYFGPGTRLTVL.